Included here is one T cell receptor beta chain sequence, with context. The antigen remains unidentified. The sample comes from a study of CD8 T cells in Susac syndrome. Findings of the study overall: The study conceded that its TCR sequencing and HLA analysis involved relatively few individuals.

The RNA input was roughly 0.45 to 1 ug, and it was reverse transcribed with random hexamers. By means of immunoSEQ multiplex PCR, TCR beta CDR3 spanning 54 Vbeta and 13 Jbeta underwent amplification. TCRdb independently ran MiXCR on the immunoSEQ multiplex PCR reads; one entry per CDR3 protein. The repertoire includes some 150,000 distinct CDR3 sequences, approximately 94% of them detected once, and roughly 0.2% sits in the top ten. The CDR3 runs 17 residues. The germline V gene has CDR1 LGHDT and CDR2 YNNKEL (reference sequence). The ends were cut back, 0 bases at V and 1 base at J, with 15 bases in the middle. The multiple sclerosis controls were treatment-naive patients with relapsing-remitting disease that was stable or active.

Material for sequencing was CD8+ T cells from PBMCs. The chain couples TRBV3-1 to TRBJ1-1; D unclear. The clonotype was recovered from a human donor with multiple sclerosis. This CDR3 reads CASSQDPLGRRNTEAFF. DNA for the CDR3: TGTGCCAGCAGCCAAGATCCTCTGGGCCGGAGGAACACTGAAGCTTTCTTT.